This paragraph covers one T cell receptor (beta chain) sequence. Sequencing was performed with immunoSEQ multiplex PCR; in TCRdb, only in-frame clones are kept and a portion is missing. Among fewer than 200,000 clones, 85% to 90% were seen once, and the ten largest hold 6.1%. This sample stems from a study of T cell responses to AZD1222 COVID-19 vaccine. The germline V gene has CDR1 SGDLS and CDR2 YYNGEE. The V gene end was trimmed by 4 bases and the J gene end by 1 base; junction bases not matched to a gene: 9. This CDR3 spans 17 amino acids. The chain uses TRBV9 and TRBJ1-4, with TRBD1 matching over 8 bases. Specimen: peripheral blood, collected on day 0 of AZD1222 vaccination. This TCR derives from an adult in good health. Here the CDR3 reads CASSPRAGGGTNEKLFF. In DNA, the CDR3 is TGTGCCAGCAGCCCCCGGGCAGGGGGCGGAACTAATGAAAAACTGTTTTTT.